The 24 T cell receptor beta chains listed next were all sequenced from one sample in a study of radiation and T cells in renal cell carcinoma. Time point given: baseline pretreatment blood. Treatment given: 15 Gy SBRT to primary tumor, nephrectomy 4 weeks later. Generated by immunoSEQ multiplex PCR, the TCRdb table keeps only in-frame clones and is missing some. The data hold around 140,000 clones, with roughly 83% observed a single time. The sample in question was blood, obtained from a patient whose treatment included radiotherapy and nephrectomy. The receptor set was obtained from a woman aged 50 to 65 with renal cell carcinoma.

The V and J genes are TRBV4-1 and TRBJ1-2; a possible D gene is TRBD1 (5 bases). CDR1 is MGHRA and CDR2 is YSYEKL in the germline V gene. V lost 5 bases and J lost 8, with 15 bases in between. The CDR3 extends over 13 amino acids. The CDR3 spells CASSSGAGEGYTF. The CDR3 coding sequence is TGCGCCAGCAGCTCCGGGGCGGGAGAAGGCTACACCTTC.

The chain links TRBV5-4 to TRBJ1-2, with a possible D match to TRBD1 (5 bases). The V end lost 4 bases, the J end lost 2 bases, and 18 bases lay between the germline ends. This CDR3 has 16 residues. CDR1 and CDR2 from the germline V gene are SGHNT and YYREEE (reference sequence). The CDR3: CASSPASGRYNYGYTF. CDR3 nucleotides: TGTGCCAGCAGCCCAGCGTCAGGGCGATACAACTATGGCTACACCTTC. Full variable domain (rest looked up from reference TRBV5-4 and TRBJ1-2): ETGVTQSPTHLIKTRGQQVTLRCSSQSGHNTVSWYQQALGQGPQFIFQYYREEENGRGNFPPRFSGLQFPNYSSELNVNALELDDSALYLCASSPASGRYNYGYTFGSGTRLTVV.

The chain joins TRBV5-4 to TRBJ1-2; TRBD1 might be the D (5 bases). Between the trimmed V and J ends, which lost 4 bases and 4 bases, there was a span of 14 bases. Germline V gives CDR1 SGHNT, CDR2 YYREEE (reference sequence). CDR3 size: 14 residues. The CDR3 DNA is TGTGCCAGCAGCACTCCCGGGACCGTCTATGGCTACACCTTC. Its translation: CASSTPGTVYGYTF. Filled out from reference TRBV5-4 and TRBJ1-2, the complete variable domain reads ETGVTQSPTHLIKTRGQQVTLRCSSQSGHNTVSWYQQALGQGPQFIFQYYREEENGRGNFPPRFSGLQFPNYSSELNVNALELDDSALYLCASSTPGTVYGYTFGSGTRLTVV.

The chain combines TRBV4-1 with TRBJ1-5; maybe TRBD1 (6 bases). Germline V gene lookup returns CDR1 MGHRA and CDR2 YSYEKL. CDR3 length: 15 residues. The ends were cut back, 0 bases at V and 8 bases at J, with 14 bases in the middle. The CDR3 is CASSQDGTRSEPQHF. The CDR3 bases are TGCGCCAGCAGCCAAGACGGGACAAGGTCTGAGCCCCAGCATTTT.

This clone is a singleton in its sample. This chain uses TRBV7-2 with TRBJ2-5, with 9 bases aligning to TRBD1. V dropped 2 bases and J dropped 11; count of bases not matched to a gene: 12. The CDR3 extends over 15 amino acids. CDR1 and CDR2 (germline): SGHTA, FQGNSA. CDR3 in DNA: TGTGCCAGCAGCTTATCTCAGCGGGGACAGGGCCCTCAGTACTTC. Translation: CASSLSQRGQGPQYF.

The J gene is TRBJ2-5, the V gene TRBV6-5, with 8 bases lining up with TRBD2. With V trimmed by 6 bases and J by 4 bases, 10 bases remained unmatched. This CDR3 is built from 15 residues. The germline gives CDR1 MNHEY, CDR2 SVGAGI. Here the CDR3 DNA reads TGTGCCAGCAGGTCAGCGGGGGCGATAATAGAGACCCAGTACTTC. Translation gives CASRSAGAIIETQYF.

This chain connects TRBV10-3 to TRBJ2-3, with a possible D match to TRBD2 (6 bases). Per the germline V gene, CDR1 is ENHRY and CDR2 is SYGVKD. CDR3 size: 15 residues. Between the trimmed V and J ends, which lost 6 bases and 0 bases, there was a span of 13 bases. CDR3 DNA: TGTGCCATCAGCGGGCGGGACTCAAGCACAGATACGCAGTATTTT. Translated: CAISGRDSSTDTQYF.

V gene TRBV7-9 combines with J gene TRBJ1-1; 7 bases line up with TRBD1. The CDR3 consists of 15 residues. Looked up from germline, CDR1 is SEHNR and CDR2 is FQNEAQ (reference sequence). With V trimmed by 7 bases and J by 1 base, 9 bases remained unmatched. The CDR3 region has the DNA TGTGCCAGCACCATGGACAGGCTGGGGAACACTGAAGCTTTCTTT. Amino acids: CASTMDRLGNTEAFF.

This chain joins TRBV9 and TRBJ1-3; D ambiguous. The CDR3 is 12 residues long. The V gene's germline CDR1 is SGDLS and CDR2 YYNGEE. V was clipped by 7 bases and J by 0 bases, with 5 bases between them. The CDR3 region has the DNA TGTGCCAGCGGGTACTCTGGAAACACCATATATTTT. Translated: CASGYSGNTIYF.

A word on this clone: Other DNA sequences in the sample encode the same CDR3. The chain recombines TRBV19 with TRBJ2-1; D unresolved. The CDR3 is 11 amino acids. CDR1 is LNHDA, CDR2 SQIVND, per germline (reference sequence). The V end lost 6 bases, the J end lost 5 bases, and 5 bases lay between the germline ends. The CDR3 spells CASRRNNEQFF. The DNA for the CDR3 is TGTGCCAGTAGGCGGAACAATGAGCAGTTCTTC.

This chain uses TRBV11-2 with TRBJ2-7; D is possibly TRBD1 (5 bases). Germline CDR1 and CDR2: SGHAT and FQNNGV. This CDR3 spans 16 amino acids. V lost 1 base and J lost 7, with 20 bases in between. CDR3 DNA sequence: TGTGCCAGCAGCTTAGGATTGGCTCGGACACTTGGGGAGCAGTACTTC. It specifies CASSLGLARTLGEQYF.

This chain joins TRBV29-1 and TRBJ1-2, with TRBD1 matching over 9 bases. The V segment lost 6 bases and the J segment 0 bases; nucleotides outside the gene matches: 5. CDR1 is SQVTM and CDR2 is ANQGSEA in the germline V gene. CDR3 length equals 14 residues. This chain's CDR3 is CSVWDRETNYGYTF. The CDR3 nucleotides are TGCAGCGTATGGGACAGGGAGACTAACTATGGCTACACCTTC.

This chain links TRBV5-4 with TRBJ2-4; D is unclear. The CDR3 is 15 residues long. Germline-derived CDR1 and CDR2 are SGHNT and YYREEE (reference sequence). The V and J ends lost 4 bases and 0 bases respectively, with 11 bases between them. Written as DNA, the CDR3 is TGTGCCAGCAGCATGACAACCGGAGCCAAAAACATTCAGTACTTC. Protein product: CASSMTTGAKNIQYF.

J is TRBJ2-1 and V is TRBV19; TRBD2 is a possible D gene (5 bases). With 5 bases removed from V and 7 bases from J, the gap between germline ends came to 15 bases. Germline lookup yields CDR1 LNHDA and CDR2 SQIVND (reference sequence). This CDR3 has 14 residues. CDR3 amino acids: CASSPVGSWNEQFF. The CDR3 DNA is TGTGCCAGTAGTCCGGTGGGGAGCTGGAATGAGCAGTTCTTC.

The chain couples TRBV6-1 to TRBJ1-5; no clear D. This CDR3 comprises 14 residues. Germline V lookup: CDR1 MNHNS, CDR2 SASEGT. Trimming pared 1 base from V and 5 bases from J, leaving 9 bases between. CDR3 bases: TGTGCCAGCAGTGAAGGTTTCGTCCATCAGCCCCAGCATTTT. As protein: CASSEGFVHQPQHF.

The table lists this clone with a count of one. The rearrangement joins TRBV5-1 to TRBJ2-3; 10 bases are shared with TRBD2. CDR1 is SGHRS, CDR2 YFSETQ, per germline. This CDR3 comprises 16 residues. Trimming at V came to 1 base and at J to 2 bases, leaving 4 bases not matched to a gene. Here the CDR3 DNA reads TGCGCCAGCAGCTTGCAAGCGGGGGGGTACACAGATACGCAGTATTTT. Its protein product is CASSLQAGGYTDTQYF.

V is TRBV4-3 and J is TRBJ2-7; D not resolved. This CDR3 spans 14 amino acids. Trimming removed 1 base at V and 4 bases at J, with 11 bases between. Germline V lookup: CDR1 LGHNA, CDR2 YSLEER. The CDR3 loop is CASSQGIDSYEQYF. The CDR3 DNA reads as TGCGCCAGCAGCCAAGGGATTGACTCTTACGAGCAGTACTTC.

This clone showed up just a few times. The chain couples TRBV29-1 to TRBJ1-1; 7 bases line up with TRBD1. This CDR3 is built from 13 residues. V lost 4 bases and J lost 7; bases outside the gene matches: 9. CDR1 and CDR2 (germline): SQVTM, ANQGSEA. Here the CDR3 reads CSVGPTGASEAFF. The CDR3 nucleotides read TGCAGCGTTGGCCCCACAGGGGCTAGTGAAGCTTTCTTT.

This chain joins TRBV29-1 and TRBJ1-4; tentative D call: TRBD1 (5 bases). In germline, CDR1 is SQVTM, CDR2 ANQGSEA. The V end was cut by 5 bases, the J end by 8 bases, with 15 bases between. The CDR3 sequence is 13 residues long. The CDR3 DNA follows: TGCAGCGTTTCGGAGCAGGGCGGAGAAAAACTGTTTTTT. Its protein is CSVSEQGGEKLFF.

The rearrangement joins TRBV9 to TRBJ2-7, with 7 bases fitting TRBD2. V lost 3 bases and J lost 7; bases outside the gene matches: 10. Germline V gene lookup returns CDR1 SGDLS and CDR2 YYNGEE. The CDR3 consists of 14 residues. CDR3 DNA: TGTGCCAGCAGCGCCGGTGACGGGAGGTTGGAGCAGTACTTC. Protein: CASSAGDGRLEQYF.

The chain has TRBV6-6 and TRBJ2-7; D is unclear. The CDR3 is 15 amino acids. Germline lookup yields CDR1 MNHNY and CDR2 SVGAGI (reference sequence). Deletions cut 5 bases from V and 4 bases from J, with 18 bases between. The DNA for the CDR3 is TGTGCCAGCAGTCAGACCGACCCCAAACTTTACGAGCAGTACTTC. Encoded protein: CASSQTDPKLYEQYF.

The chain couples TRBV30 to TRBJ2-1; tentatively, D is TRBD2 (5 bases). The V end lost 1 base, the J end lost 8 bases, and 12 bases lay between the germline ends. CDR1 is GTSNPN, CDR2 SVGIG, per germline (reference sequence). CDR3 length: 13 amino acids. The CDR3 is CAWSDPPRDEQFF. CDR3 DNA sequence: TGTGCCTGGAGTGACCCCCCGCGGGATGAGCAGTTCTTC. Drawing the rest from reference TRBV30 and TRBJ2-1, the complete variable domain is SQTIHQWPATLVQPVGSPLSLECTVEGTSNPNLYWYRQAAGRGLQLLFYSVGIGQISSEVPQNLSASRPQDRQFILSSKKLLLSDSGFYLCAWSDPPRDEQFFGPGTRLTVL.

The V call is TRBV28, the J call TRBJ2-1; TRBD1 agrees at 9 bases. The J segment lost 9 bases and the V segment lost 8 bases, leaving 8 bases of the junction unmatched. Per germline, CDR1 MDHEN and CDR2 SYDVKM. The CDR3 is 13 amino acids. CDR3 DNA: TGTGCCAGCTGGGACAGGGTGAATGGTGAGCAGTTCTTC. Translating gives CASWDRVNGEQFF.

The chain employs TRBV4-3 and TRBJ2-7; D might be TRBD1 (5 bases). This CDR3 has 13 residues. Trimming took 1 base from V and 5 from J, leaving 9 bases between them. From germline, CDR1 is LGHNA and CDR2 YSLEER. CDR3 protein: CASSQGQFNEQYF. The DNA of the CDR3 is TGCGCCAGCAGCCAAGGACAGTTCAACGAGCAGTACTTC.